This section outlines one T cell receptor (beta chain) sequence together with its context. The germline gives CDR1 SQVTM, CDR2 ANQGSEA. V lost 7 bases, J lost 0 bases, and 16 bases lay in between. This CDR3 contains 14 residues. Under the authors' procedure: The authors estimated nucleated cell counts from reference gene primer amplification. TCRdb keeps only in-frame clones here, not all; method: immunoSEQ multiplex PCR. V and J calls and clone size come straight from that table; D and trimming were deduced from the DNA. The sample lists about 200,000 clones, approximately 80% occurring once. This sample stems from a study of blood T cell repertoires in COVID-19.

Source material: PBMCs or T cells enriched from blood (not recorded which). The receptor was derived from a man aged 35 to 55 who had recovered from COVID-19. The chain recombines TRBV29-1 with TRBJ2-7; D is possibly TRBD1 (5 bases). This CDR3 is CSACIGAYSYEQYF. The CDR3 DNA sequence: TGCAGCGCCTGCATTGGGGCCTACTCCTACGAGCAGTACTTC.